Included here is one TCR beta chain sequence, with context. This entry comes from a study of blood T cell repertoires in COVID-19. Study information: From T cells, B-cell-depleted T cells, or PBMCs came the material, which was cDNA or gDNA.

This CDR3 region has 14 residues. The germline V gene has CDR1 GTSNPN and CDR2 SVGIG (reference sequence). V dropped 0 bases and J dropped 3; count of bases not matched to a gene: 3. Sequencing was performed with immunoSEQ multiplex PCR; in TCRdb, only in-frame clones are kept and a portion is missing. The profile covers approximately 270,000 clones, with 75% to 90% appearing a single time and roughly 2.2% taken by the ten largest. The rearrangement uses TRBV30 and TRBJ1-2, with 8 bases matching TRBD1. This sequence originates from a man aged 45 to 65 with acute or convalescent COVID-19. Sequenced sample: peripheral blood. In DNA, the CDR3 is TGTGCCTGGAGTGTAGGACAGGGTGACTATGGCTACACCTTC. It codes for CAWSVGQGDYGYTF.